This T cell receptor (beta chain) was recorded in a study of PD-1 blockade in classical Hodgkin lymphoma. Comments on this clone: The antigen is not known.

Sequencing was performed with immunoSEQ multiplex PCR; in TCRdb, only in-frame clones are kept and a portion is missing. The sample shows 20,000 to 25,000 clones, around 73% of them seen only once. This CDR3 contains 14 residues. V lost 3 bases to trimming and J lost 3 bases, with 9 bases between them. Per the germline V gene, CDR1 is SGHAT and CDR2 is FQNNGV. Study results and limitations: The study reported lower baseline TCR diversity in newly diagnosed patients than in healthy donors. Differences between repertoires have undefined causes, possibly disease activity or prior therapy. After ASCT, patients who started nivolumab under 1 year later were excluded.

Every patient experienced relapse after autologous stem cell transplantation, and brentuximab vedotin exposure varied. Best responses fell into complete response, partial response or progressive disease. This chain joins TRBV11-2 and TRBJ2-1; D call uncertain. The source of this sequence is a human donor with classical Hodgkin lymphoma. The sample was peripheral blood mononuclear cells (PBMCs), taken before the second cycle of nivolumab. CDR3 residues: CASSFGPDYNEQFF. The CDR3 DNA follows: TGTGCCAGCAGCTTCGGACCAGACTACAATGAGCAGTTCTTC.